This entry lists 21 T cell receptor beta chains sequenced from one sample in a study of Graves' ophthalmopathy and Graves' hyperthyroidism. RNA transcripts provided the template for amplifying TCR beta CDR3 regions. HTBI primers primed a first-round RT-PCR, and a second-round multiplex PCR followed. TCRdb fed the multiplex PCR reads into MiXCR, producing one record per CDR3 protein. The sample comprises 200,000 to 250,000 distinct CDR3 sequences, approximately 42% of which are singletons, and about half rests with the top ten. Sequencing was done on a sample of peripheral blood. These receptors were obtained from an adult man with Graves' ophthalmopathy.

This clonotype was seen a handful of times. The CDR3 loop is CSVEGPQGYTF. The CDR3 DNA follows: TGCAGCGTTGAGGGGCCTCAGGGCTACACCTTC. The V and J genes are TRBV29-1 and TRBJ1-2, with a tentative D call TRBD1 (5 bases). Germline V CDR1 and CDR2: SQVTM, ANQGSEA. The V end lost 3 bases, the J end lost 8 bases, and 10 bases lay between the germline ends. The CDR3 totals 11 residues.

This clonotype came up a few times. CDR3 sequence reads: CASSVGQGHYGYTF. CDR3 sequence (DNA): TGTGCCAGCAGCGTAGGCCAGGGGCACTATGGCTACACCTTC. The V call is TRBV9, the J call TRBJ1-2, with D perhaps TRBD1 (6 bases). Germline lookup yields CDR1 SGDLS and CDR2 YYNGEE. The CDR3 totals 14 residues. V dropped 0 bases and J dropped 3 bases, with 9 bases sitting between them.

This chain joins TRBV5-6 and TRBJ1-1; the match to TRBD1 covers 9 bases. J lost 1 base, V lost 4 bases, and 8 bases had no gene match. The CDR3 sequence is 16 residues long. The germline V gene encodes CDR1 SGHDT and CDR2 YYEEEE. Here the CDR3 reads CASSADGTGTNTEAFF. CDR3 in DNA: TGTGCCAGCAGCGCGGACGGGACAGGGACGAACACTGAAGCTTTCTTT.

The rearrangement uses TRBV9 and TRBJ2-7; D is possibly TRBD2 (6 bases). The V end was cut by 4 bases, the J end by 8 bases, with 19 bases between. The CDR3 extends over 14 amino acids. Per germline, CDR1 SGDLS and CDR2 YYNGEE. Here the CDR3 reads CASSLRDSTTKQYF. In DNA form, the CDR3 reads TGTGCCAGCAGCCTACGGGACTCGACTACGAAGCAGTACTTC.

There are a few counts of this clonotype. V gene TRBV2 combines with J gene TRBJ2-5; D assignment may be TRBD1 or TRBD2 (6 bases each). The CDR3 contains 14 residues. From germline, CDR1 is SNHLY and CDR2 FYNNEI. V was pared by 4 bases and J by 5 bases, with 14 bases between. CDR3 amino acids: CASSVGGGRETQYF. CDR3 nucleotide sequence: TGTGCCAGCAGTGTCGGAGGGGGGCGGGAGACCCAGTACTTC.

The chain is built from TRBV29-1 and TRBJ1-4; D is unresolved. Looked up from germline, CDR1 is SQVTM and CDR2 is ANQGSEA. The CDR3 length is 13 residues. V was shortened by 6 bases and J by 4 bases, with 12 bases between the two germline ends. Written as DNA, the CDR3 is TGCAGCGTATTGGACCGGTTTAATGAAAAACTGTTTTTT. Translated, it gives CSVLDRFNEKLFF. The whole variable domain, remainder taken from reference TRBV29-1 and TRBJ1-4, is SAVISQKPSRDICQRGTSLTIQCQVDSQVTMMFWYRQQPGQSLTLIATANQGSEATYESGFVIDKFPISRPNLTFSTLTVSNMSPEDSSIYLCSVLDRFNEKLFFGSGTQLSVL.

V gene TRBV30 combines with J gene TRBJ2-5; no definite D call. Trimming removed 3 bases at V and 2 bases at J, with 10 bases between. The CDR3 length is 13 residues. The germline V gene has CDR1 GTSNPN and CDR2 SVGIG (reference sequence). The CDR3 region is CAWRESFQETQYF. CDR3 sequence (DNA): TGTGCCTGGAGAGAGTCTTTTCAAGAGACCCAGTACTTC.

This clonotype occurred many times. V is TRBV15 and J is TRBJ2-7; D ambiguous. Trimming took off 2 bases at V and 7 bases at J, with 12 bases between the two ends. This CDR3 spans 13 amino acids. Germline CDR1 is LNHNV and CDR2 is YYDKDF (reference sequence). CDR3 in amino acids: CATSRYSFGEQYF. CDR3 nucleotide sequence: TGTGCCACCAGCAGATACAGTTTCGGAGAGCAGTACTTC.

This rearrangement joins TRBV19 to TRBJ1-4; maybe TRBD1 (5 bases). Looked up from germline, CDR1 is LNHDA and CDR2 is SQIVND (reference sequence). The CDR3 is 16 amino acids. Trimming removed 4 bases at V and 0 bases at J, with 12 bases between. The CDR3 is CASSTEGRATNEKLFF. DNA of the CDR3: TGTGCCAGTAGTACGGAGGGGAGAGCAACTAATGAAAAACTGTTTTTT. Full variable domain (outside the CDR3, taken from reference TRBV19 and TRBJ1-4): DGGITQSPKYLFRKEGQNVTLSCEQNLNHDAMYWYRQDPGQGLRLIYYSQIVNDFQKGDIAEGYSVSREKKESFPLTVTSAQKNPTAFYLCASSTEGRATNEKLFFGSGTQLSVL.

This chain uses TRBV20-1 with TRBJ2-5; TRBD1 agrees at 8 bases. V was clipped by 6 bases and J by 5 bases; unmatched bases: 5. The CDR3 totals 12 residues. CDR1 is DFQATT, CDR2 SNEGSKA, per germline (reference sequence). DNA for the CDR3: TGCAGTGCGATAACAGGGGGGGAGACCCAGTACTTC. Encoded protein: CSAITGGETQYF.

The V gene is TRBV6-5, the J gene TRBJ2-7, with 9 bases lining up with TRBD1. The V gene end was trimmed by 6 bases and the J gene end by 10 bases; junction bases not matched to a gene: 7. Germline CDR1 reads MNHEY; CDR2 reads SVGAGI. The CDR3 spans 12 residues. The CDR3: CASSLPGQGQYF. CDR3 DNA: TGTGCCAGCAGCCTCCCGGGACAGGGTCAGTACTTC.

This sequence joins TRBV4-1 and TRBJ1-6; 7 nucleotides line up with TRBD1. This CDR3 has 15 residues. V lost 2 bases to trimming and J lost 3 bases; unmatched junction nucleotides: 1. CDR1 is MGHRA, CDR2 YSYEKL, per germline. This chain's CDR3 is CASSQRDSYNSPLHF. The CDR3 nucleotides are TGCGCCAGCAGCCAACGGGACAGCTATAATTCACCCCTCCACTTT.

This clonotype was detected many times. V usage is TRBV25-1 and J usage is TRBJ1-1; 7 bases are shared with TRBD1. The CDR3 runs to 12 residues. CDR1 and CDR2 (germline): MGHDK, SYGVNS. J gave up 6 bases and V 7 bases, and 5 bases lay outside the gene matches. CDR3: CASTRDRPEAFF. In DNA, the CDR3 is TGTGCCAGCACCCGGGACAGACCTGAAGCTTTCTTT.

At least ten counts were recorded for this clonotype. The rearrangement links TRBV29-1 to TRBJ1-2; 8 bases line up with TRBD1. The CDR3 runs 13 residues. Germline assignment: CDR1 SQVTM and CDR2 ANQGSEA. V lost 6 bases, J lost 6 bases, and 9 bases stayed unmatched. The CDR3 protein is CSVNTGGQDGYTF. CDR3 DNA: TGCAGCGTGAACACAGGGGGTCAGGATGGCTACACCTTC.

The V and J genes are TRBV12-3 or TRBV12-4 and TRBJ2-7; no clear D. The CDR3 consists of 12 residues. The ends were cut back, 6 bases at V and 6 bases at J, with 12 bases in the middle. The chain's CDR3 is CASSFLGGEQYF. The CDR3, as DNA: TGTGCCAGCAGCTTCCTGGGCGGCGAGCAGTACTTC.

The chain is built from TRBV5-4 and TRBJ2-5; possible D gene TRBD1, 6 bases. The V end was cut by 5 bases, the J end by 2 bases, with 10 bases between. Looked up from germline, CDR1 is SGHNT and CDR2 is YYREEE (reference sequence). CDR3 length: 13 residues. CDR3 residues: CASRDRFQETQYF. CDR3 in DNA: TGTGCCAGCAGAGACAGGTTTCAAGAGACCCAGTACTTC.

The V gene is TRBV25-1, the J gene TRBJ1-1; D possibly corresponds to TRBD1 (6 bases). The CDR3 consists of 15 residues. The V gene lost 5 bases and the J gene lost 7 bases, with 20 bases spanning the gap. In germline, CDR1 is MGHDK, CDR2 SYGVNS. The CDR3 loop is CASSWYRTDRDEAFF. The CDR3 nucleotides read TGTGCCAGCAGTTGGTATCGGACAGATCGTGATGAAGCTTTCTTT.

The CDR3 DNA is TGTGCCAGCAGCCGAACAGGGATTGGGGCCAACGTCCTGACTTTC. Protein product: CASSRTGIGANVLTF. The J gene is TRBJ2-6, the V gene TRBV7-8, with D perhaps matching TRBD1 (6 bases). The germline gives CDR1 SGHVS, CDR2 FQNEAQ. V was pared by 5 bases and J by 3 bases, with 11 bases between. CDR3 length: 15 residues.

The chain has TRBV5-6 and TRBJ1-1; weak D call: TRBD1 (5 bases). The CDR3 runs 12 residues. Germline assignment: CDR1 SGHDT and CDR2 YYEEEE. V was pared by 7 bases and J by 10 bases, with 17 bases between. The CDR3 region is CASQLLDGGAFF. The DNA for the CDR3 is TGTGCCAGCCAGTTGTTGGATGGGGGAGCTTTCTTT.

The rearrangement joins TRBV7-2 to TRBJ2-7; D call uncertain. Germline assignment: CDR1 SGHTA and CDR2 FQGNSA. The CDR3 is 14 residues long. V lost 3 bases and J lost 3, with 12 bases in between. The CDR3 is CASSLGSLDYEQYF. The CDR3 DNA reads as TGTGCCAGCAGCTTGGGCTCGCTTGACTACGAGCAGTACTTC.

The chain recombines TRBV24-1 with TRBJ1-5; 7 bases line up with TRBD1. Trimming at V came to 4 bases and at J to 5 bases, leaving 7 bases not matched to a gene. Germline CDR1 KGHDR, CDR2 SFDVKD. The CDR3 totals 15 residues. Written as DNA, the CDR3 is TGTGCCACCAGTGAATCGGGCAGGGGGGATCAGCCCCAGCATTTT. Translated, it gives CATSESGRGDQPQHF.